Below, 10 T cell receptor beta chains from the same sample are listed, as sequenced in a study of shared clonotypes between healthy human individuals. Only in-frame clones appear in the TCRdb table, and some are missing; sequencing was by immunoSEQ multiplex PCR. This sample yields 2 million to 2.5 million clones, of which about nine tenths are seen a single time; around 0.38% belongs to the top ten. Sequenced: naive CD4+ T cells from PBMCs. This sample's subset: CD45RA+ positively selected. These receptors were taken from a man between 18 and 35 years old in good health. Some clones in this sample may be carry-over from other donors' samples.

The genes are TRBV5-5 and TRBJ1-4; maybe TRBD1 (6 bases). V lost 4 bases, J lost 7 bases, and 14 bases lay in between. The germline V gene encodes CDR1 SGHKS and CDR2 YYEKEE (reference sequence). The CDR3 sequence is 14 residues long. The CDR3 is CASSTGLGGEKLFF. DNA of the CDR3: TGTGCCAGCAGCACAGGGTTAGGGGGTGAAAAACTGTTTTTT.

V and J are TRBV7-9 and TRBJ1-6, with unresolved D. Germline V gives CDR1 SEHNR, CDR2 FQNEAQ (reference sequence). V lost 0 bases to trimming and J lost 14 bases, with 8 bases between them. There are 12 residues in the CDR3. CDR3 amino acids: CASSLALGSLHF. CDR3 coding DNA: TGTGCCAGCAGCTTAGCGCTGGGCTCCCTCCACTTT.

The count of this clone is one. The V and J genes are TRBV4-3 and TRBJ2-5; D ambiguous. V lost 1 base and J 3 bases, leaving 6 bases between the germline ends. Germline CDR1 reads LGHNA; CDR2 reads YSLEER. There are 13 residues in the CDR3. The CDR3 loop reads CASSQARKETQYF. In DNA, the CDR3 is TGCGCCAGCAGCCAAGCCAGAAAAGAGACCCAGTACTTC.

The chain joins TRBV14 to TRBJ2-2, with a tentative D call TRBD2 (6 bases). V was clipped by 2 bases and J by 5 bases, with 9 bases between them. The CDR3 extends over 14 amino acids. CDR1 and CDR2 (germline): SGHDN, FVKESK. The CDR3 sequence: CASSQRGRTGELFF. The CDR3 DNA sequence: TGTGCCAGCAGCCAACGAGGGAGGACCGGGGAGCTGTTTTTT.

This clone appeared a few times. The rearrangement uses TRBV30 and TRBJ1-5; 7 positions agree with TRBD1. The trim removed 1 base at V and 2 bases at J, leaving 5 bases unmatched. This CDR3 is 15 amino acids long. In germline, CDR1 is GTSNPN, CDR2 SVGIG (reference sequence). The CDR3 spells CAWSEDRTGNQPQHF. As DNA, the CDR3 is TGTGCCTGGAGTGAGGACAGGACGGGCAATCAGCCCCAGCATTTT.

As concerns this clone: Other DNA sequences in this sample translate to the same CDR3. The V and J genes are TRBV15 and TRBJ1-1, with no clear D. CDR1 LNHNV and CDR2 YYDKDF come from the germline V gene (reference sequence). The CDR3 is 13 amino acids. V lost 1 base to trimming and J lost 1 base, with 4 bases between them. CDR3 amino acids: CATSRGRNTEAFF. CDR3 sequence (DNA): TGTGCCACCAGCAGAGGCAGGAACACTGAAGCTTTCTTT.

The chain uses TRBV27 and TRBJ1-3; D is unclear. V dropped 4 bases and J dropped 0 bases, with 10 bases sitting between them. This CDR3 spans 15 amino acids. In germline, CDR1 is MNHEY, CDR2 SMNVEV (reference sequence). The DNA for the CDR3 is TGTGCCAGCAGTTCTATCGGGAGCTCTGGAAACACCATATATTTT. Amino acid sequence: CASSSIGSSGNTIYF.

The CDR3 sequence: CASSLRRGPYEQYF. CDR3 nucleotides: TGTGCCAGCAGTTTAAGGCGGGGACCCTACGAGCAGTACTTC. The chain carries TRBV27 and TRBJ2-7; D may be TRBD2 (6 bases). Deletions cut 2 bases from V and 2 bases from J, with 10 bases between. Germline values: CDR1 MNHEY, CDR2 SMNVEV (reference sequence). The CDR3 sequence is 14 residues long.

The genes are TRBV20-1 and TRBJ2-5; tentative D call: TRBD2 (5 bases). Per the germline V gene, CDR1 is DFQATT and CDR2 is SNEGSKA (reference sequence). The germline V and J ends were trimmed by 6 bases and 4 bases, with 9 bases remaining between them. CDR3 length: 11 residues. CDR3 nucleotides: TGCAGTGCCGGGGTTCGAGAGACCCAGTACTTC. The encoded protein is CSAGVRETQYF.

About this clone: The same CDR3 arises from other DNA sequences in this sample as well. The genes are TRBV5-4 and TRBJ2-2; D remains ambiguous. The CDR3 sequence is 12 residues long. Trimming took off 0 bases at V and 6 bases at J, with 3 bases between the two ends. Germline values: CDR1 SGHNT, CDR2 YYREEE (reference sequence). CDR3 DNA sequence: TGTGCCAGCAGCTTGGGGGCCGGGGAGCTGTTTTTT. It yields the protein CASSLGAGELFF.